This T cell receptor (beta chain) was captured by sequencing in a study of identical twins. Germline loops: CDR1 SGHAT, CDR2 FQNNGV. The junction had 9 bases not matched to a gene; V was cut back by 5 bases and J by 1 base. This CDR3 spans 17 amino acids. Among all donors, each was a healthy Caucasian. Study-wide results and limits: Alpha sequences that were out-of-frame and twin-shared showed an excess of low generation probability.

As for this clonotype: The antigen is undetermined.

Template switching (which added a universal primer site) was used, and cDNA carried unique molecular identifiers. Each CDR3 protein gets one entry after TCRdb re-called the 5' RACE reads with MiXCR. The sample yields nearly 900,000 distinct CDR3 sequences, around 12% seen once. A further study also used this sample, focusing on yellow fever vaccine responses in identical twins. That report notes: The T cell response to vaccination in identical twins was reportedly partly convergent and partly personalized.

Specimen: PBMCs. This receptor was taken from a woman aged 18-29 years in good health. V usage is TRBV11-2 and J usage is TRBJ2-5; 11 bases match TRBD2. In DNA, the CDR3 is TGTGCCAGCAGCCCCCACGGGACTAGCGGCTTCCAAGAGACCCAGTACTTC. Translated: CASSPHGTSGFQETQYF. The full variable domain, its missing parts supplied by reference TRBV11-2 and TRBJ2-5, is EAGVAQSPRYKIIEKRQSVAFWCNPISGHATLYWYQQILGQGPKLLIQFQNNGVVDDSQLPKDRFSAERLKGVDSTLKIQPAKLEDSAVYLCASSPHGTSGFQETQYFGPGTRLLVL.